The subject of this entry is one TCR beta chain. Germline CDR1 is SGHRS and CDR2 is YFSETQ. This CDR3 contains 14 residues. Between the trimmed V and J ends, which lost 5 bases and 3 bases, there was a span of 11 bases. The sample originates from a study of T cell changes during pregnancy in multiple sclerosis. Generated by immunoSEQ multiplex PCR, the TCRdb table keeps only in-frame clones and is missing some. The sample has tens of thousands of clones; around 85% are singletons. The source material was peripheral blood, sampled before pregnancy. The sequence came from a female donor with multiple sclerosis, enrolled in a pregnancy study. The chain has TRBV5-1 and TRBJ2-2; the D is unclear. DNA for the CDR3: TGCGCCAGCAGTCCCGCCCGGGACACCGGGGAGCTGTTTTTT. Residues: CASSPARDTGELFF.